The clone carrying this TCR beta chain was seen just once. Its antigen is currently unknown. The same CDR3 also results from other DNA sequences found in this sample. Trimming left V 2 bases short and J 1 base short, with 9 bases between. CDR1 and CDR2 from the germline V gene are SGHRS and YFSETQ. The CDR3 runs to 14 residues. These data originate in a study of shared clonotypes between healthy human individuals. Study-wide background: With ages of 18 to 49, the donors were a couple of women and a few men.

The study, taken as a whole, reports: The rarefaction results pointed to incomplete sorted-subset sequencing despite large depth. The authors expected sequencing depth to affect clonotype sharing among donors.

Every donor, a Caucasian adult, lived in Nashville, Tennessee. Data came from immunoSEQ multiplex PCR; TCRdb stores just in-frame clones and leaves some out. The sample lists about 1.5 million clones; 95% to 97% were seen once. This sequence joins TRBV5-1 and TRBJ1-1, with a tentative D call TRBD1 (5 bases). The source material was naive CD4+ T cells sorted from blood. Subset indicated: CD45RA+ positively selected. This receptor was obtained from a man between 25 and 39 years old in good health. The CDR3 bases are TGCGCCAGCAGCTTTCAGGGAGGGAACACTGAAGCTTTCTTT. This translates into CASSFQGGNTEAFF. Full variable domain (rest looked up from reference TRBV5-1 and TRBJ1-1): KAGVTQTPRYLIKTRGQQVTLSCSPISGHRSVSWYQQTPGQGLQFLFEYFSETQRNKGNFPGRFSGRQFSNSRSEMNVSTLELGDSALYLCASSFQGGNTEAFFGQGTRLTVV.